This note documents a single TCR beta chain sequence. Its antigen is undetermined. V lost 6 bases and J lost 3; bases outside the gene matches: 8. CDR1 SQVTM and CDR2 ANQGSEA come from the germline V gene. This CDR3 has 14 amino acids. It was healthy bone marrow donors who served as donors. This sample is part of a study of cytomegalovirus exposure and HLA in healthy donors. Findings of the study overall: Most observed TCR sequences were rare, whereas some public TCRs were detected in many donors. In a later analysis, at a false discovery rate of 0.05, roughly 18,000 TCR beta sequences were associated with HLA alleles.

The PCR ran on 60 Vbeta and 13 Jbeta primers. Methods used by the authors: About 11 million shared chains were among the roughly 78 million unique TCR beta chains that a later analysis counted. Only in-frame clones appear in the TCRdb table, and some are missing; sequencing was by immunoSEQ multiplex PCR. V, J and clone size derive from that table, while D and trimming were established from the DNA sequence. The table has around 150,000 clones, over 60% seen once. This clonotype was sampled from a woman aged 60-75 years in good health and CMV-seronegative. The sequencing input was PBMCs. The chain has TRBV29-1 and TRBJ2-5; 9 bases fit TRBD2. CDR3 protein: CSVTSLAGKETQYF. The CDR3, as DNA: TGCAGCGTGACTTCTCTAGCGGGGAAAGAGACCCAGTACTTC.